The clone carrying this T cell receptor beta chain has only one observation. As yet, its antigen is unknown. The sample is drawn from a study of shared clonotypes between healthy human individuals. General study points: Among the subsets, naive ones generally showed larger estimated richness than memory ones.

Germline values: CDR1 MDHEN, CDR2 SYDVKM. V lost 4 bases, J lost 8 bases, and 1 base stayed unmatched. The CDR3 has 12 residues. Sequencing was performed with immunoSEQ multiplex PCR; in TCRdb, only in-frame clones are kept and a portion is missing. The data hold more than 2,000,000 clones, with 85% to 95% observed a single time. Material: naive CD4+ T cells from PBMCs. The subset is: CD45RA+ positively selected. V gene TRBV28 combines with J gene TRBJ1-4; TRBD1 matches at 7 bases. This sequence originates from a man aged 18 to 30 in good health. Some clones in this sample may be carry-over from other donors' samples. The CDR3 reads CASSWGQEKLFF. The CDR3 nucleotides are TGTGCCAGCAGTTGGGGACAGGAAAAACTGTTTTTT.